This T cell receptor (beta chain) was profiled in a study of CD8 T cell repertoires and HIV-1 epitope variants. To note about this clone: Its specificity is not known.

Generated by immunoSEQ multiplex PCR, the TCRdb table keeps only in-frame clones and is missing some. The sample shows a few thousand clones, about 63% of them seen only once. The origin of this receptor is a male donor with HIV. Sequences were obtained from cultured CD8+ T cells derived from PBMCs.

The CDR3 protein is CASSTTESSYNEQFF. CDR3 nucleotides: TGTGCCAGCAGCACCACCGAGAGCTCCTACAATGAGCAGTTCTTC. This chain links TRBV7-9 with TRBJ2-1; D ambiguous. V was trimmed by 5 bases and J by 0 bases, leaving 11 bases between them. This CDR3 comprises 15 residues. CDR1 and CDR2 (germline): SEHNR, FQNEAQ (reference sequence).